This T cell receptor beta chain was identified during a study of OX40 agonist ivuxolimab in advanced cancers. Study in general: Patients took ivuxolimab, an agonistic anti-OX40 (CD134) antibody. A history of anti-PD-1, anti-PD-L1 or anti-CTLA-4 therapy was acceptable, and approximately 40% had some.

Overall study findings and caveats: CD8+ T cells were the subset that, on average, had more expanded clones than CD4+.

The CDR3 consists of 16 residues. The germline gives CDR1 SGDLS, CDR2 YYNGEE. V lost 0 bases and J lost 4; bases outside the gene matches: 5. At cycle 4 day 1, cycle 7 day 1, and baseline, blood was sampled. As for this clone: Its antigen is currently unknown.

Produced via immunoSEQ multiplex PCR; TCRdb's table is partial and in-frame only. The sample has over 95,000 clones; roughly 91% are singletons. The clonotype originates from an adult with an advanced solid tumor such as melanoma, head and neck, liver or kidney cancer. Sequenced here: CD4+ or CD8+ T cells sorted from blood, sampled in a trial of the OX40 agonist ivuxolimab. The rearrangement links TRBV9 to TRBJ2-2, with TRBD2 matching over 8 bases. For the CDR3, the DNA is TGTGCCAGCAGCGTAGGGATAGCGGGAACCACCGGGGAGCTGTTTTTT. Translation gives CASSVGIAGTTGELFF.